This entry lists 27 T cell receptor beta chains sequenced from one sample in a study of T cell changes during pregnancy in multiple sclerosis (dated by TCRdb to between 2018 and 2021). The library was generated by the immunoSEQ multiplex PCR assay. The clones in this table, taken by TCRdb from immuneACCESS, are in-frame only. Not every clone is retained; where verified, under half of the shortfall comes from an unresolved V gene, and the cause of the rest is unknown. The sample has 90,000 to 120,000 clones on record, around 93% of them singletons. 0.78% of the sample belongs to the ten largest clones. The source was peripheral blood, collected in the third trimester of pregnancy. These receptor sequences come from a female donor in good health, enrolled as a control in a pregnancy study.

The rearrangement uses TRBV5-6 and TRBJ1-4, with D perhaps matching TRBD1 (6 bases). Germline V gene lookup returns CDR1 SGHDT and CDR2 YYEEEE. V was pared by 1 base and J by 0 bases, with 19 bases between. CDR3 length equals 19 residues. CDR3 amino acids: CASSLIAGDGHSTNEKLFF. The CDR3 bases are TGTGCCAGCAGCTTGATAGCAGGGGACGGGCATTCAACTAATGAAAAACTGTTTTTT.

The V and J genes are TRBV11-2 and TRBJ1-2; 7 nucleotides align to TRBD1. Looked up from germline, CDR1 is SGHAT and CDR2 is FQNNGV. CDR3 length: 16 residues. Trimming at V came to 4 bases and at J to 7 bases, leaving 15 bases not matched to a gene. CDR3 DNA sequence: TGTGCCAGCAGCTCCGTCGCGACAGGGACGCAACCTGGCTACACCTTC. It encodes CASSSVATGTQPGYTF.

V is TRBV7-2 and J is TRBJ1-1, with a possible D match to TRBD1 (5 bases). The CDR3 covers 17 residues. V shed 1 base and J shed 6 bases, with 21 bases lying between them. Germline lookup yields CDR1 SGHTA and CDR2 FQGNSA. CDR3 sequence: CASSLDPYRGELAEAFF. CDR3 bases: TGTGCCAGCAGCTTAGATCCTTATAGGGGCGAGCTGGCTGAAGCTTTCTTT.

A few counts support this clone. V is TRBV27 and J is TRBJ1-6; 7 bases are a match to TRBD1. Germline V gives CDR1 MNHEY, CDR2 SMNVEV (reference sequence). CDR3 length: 15 residues. The V gene end was trimmed by 6 bases and the J gene end by 5 bases; junction bases not matched to a gene: 7. The CDR3 DNA follows: TGTGCCAGCAGCGGGACAGCTTTCAATAATTCACCCCTCCACTTT. Encoded protein: CASSGTAFNNSPLHF.

The rearrangement joins TRBV27 to TRBJ1-4; the D gene is possibly TRBD1 (6 bases). Germline values: CDR1 MNHEY, CDR2 SMNVEV (reference sequence). Trimming removed 1 base from V and 2 bases from J, with 8 bases in between. The CDR3 extends over 15 amino acids. The CDR3 here is CASSLYGQTNEKLFF. The DNA for the CDR3 is TGTGCCAGCAGTTTATACGGACAGACTAATGAAAAACTGTTTTTT. The full variable domain, its missing parts supplied by reference TRBV27 and TRBJ1-4, is EAQVTQNPRYLITVTGKKLTVTCSQNMNHEYMSWYRQDPGLGLRQIYYSMNVEVTDKGDVPEGYKVSRKEKRNFPLILESPSPNQTSLYFCASSLYGQTNEKLFFGSGTQLSVL.

The chain combines TRBV27 with TRBJ2-7; D may be TRBD2 (7 bases). V lost 3 bases and J lost 2, with 17 bases in between. Germline CDR1 MNHEY, CDR2 SMNVEV (reference sequence). The CDR3 is 16 amino acids. The CDR3 loop reads CASSFLRRGPPYEQYF. The CDR3 DNA reads as TGTGCCAGCAGTTTCCTCCGGCGGGGGCCCCCCTACGAGCAGTACTTC.

The rearrangement uses TRBV20-1 and TRBJ1-2; unclear D gene. Looked up from germline, CDR1 is DFQATT and CDR2 is SNEGSKA (reference sequence). This CDR3 comprises 11 residues. Trimming pared 4 bases from V and 6 bases from J, leaving 9 bases between. In DNA, the CDR3 is TGCAGTGCTATGTACGGGGATGGCTACACCTTC. Translation gives CSAMYGDGYTF.

The rearrangement links TRBV7-9 to TRBJ1-2; possible D gene TRBD1, 6 bases. Germline V gives CDR1 SEHNR, CDR2 FQNEAQ (reference sequence). The V and J ends lost 5 bases and 5 bases respectively, with 21 bases between them. The CDR3 contains 16 residues. The CDR3 DNA sequence: TGTGCCAGCAGCCCCGACGGGACACCGCGGTGGTATGGCTACACCTTC. This sequence encodes CASSPDGTPRWYGYTF. Full variable domain (missing parts from reference TRBV7-9 and TRBJ1-2): DTGVSQNPRHKITKRGQNVTFRCDPISEHNRLYWYRQTLGQGPEFLTYFQNEAQLEKSRLLSDRFSAERPKGSFSTLEIQRTEQGDSAMYLCASSPDGTPRWYGYTFGSGTRLTVV.

The chain combines TRBV4-2 with TRBJ1-2, with D possibly TRBD1 on 5 matching bases. The CDR3 length is 16 residues. Germline CDR1 is LGHNA and CDR2 is YNFKEQ. Trimming removed 0 bases from V and 2 bases from J, with 13 bases in between. The CDR3 DNA sequence: TGTGCCAGCAGCCAAGATACGCAGGGCCGAAACTATGGCTACACCTTC. It encodes CASSQDTQGRNYGYTF.

This chain links TRBV5-6 with TRBJ1-5; TRBD1 aligns across 7 bases. The length of the CDR3 is 14 residues. V was clipped by 4 bases and J by 1 base; unmatched bases: 2. Germline CDR1 reads SGHDT; CDR2 reads YYEEEE. The CDR3 is CASSAGQSNQPQHF. As DNA, the CDR3 is TGTGCCAGCAGCGCGGGACAGAGCAATCAGCCCCAGCATTTT.

The rearrangement links TRBV7-3 to TRBJ1-1, with 9 bases matching TRBD1. This CDR3 is 13 amino acids long. Germline CDR1 and CDR2: SGHTA and FQGTGA. The ends lost 5 bases at V and 4 bases at J; junction bases unmatched: 2. The CDR3 spells CASSQTGGTEAFF. CDR3 bases: TGTGCCAGCAGCCAGACAGGGGGCACTGAAGCTTTCTTT.

The chain joins TRBV11-3 to TRBJ1-1, with unresolved D. V lost 4 bases, J lost 7 bases, and 7 bases lay in between. The CDR3 length is 11 residues. Germline V gives CDR1 SGHNT, CDR2 YENEEA. The CDR3 coding sequence is TGTGCCAGCAGCTCGGACTTTGAAGCTTTCTTT. Protein: CASSSDFEAFF.

This clone was seen only once. The chain uses TRBV19 and TRBJ2-7; a weak D match, TRBD2 (6 bases). V lost 7 bases to trimming and J lost 1 base, with 14 bases between them. Per the germline V gene, CDR1 is LNHDA and CDR2 is SQIVND (reference sequence). The CDR3 extends over 14 amino acids. CDR3 region: CASTPSSGSYEQYF. As DNA, the CDR3 is TGTGCCAGTACCCCCTCCAGCGGGTCCTACGAGCAGTACTTC.

This chain uses TRBV9 with TRBJ2-3; 8 nucleotides agree with TRBD1. CDR1 and CDR2 from the germline V gene are SGDLS and YYNGEE. This CDR3 spans 14 amino acids. The V gene end was trimmed by 4 bases and the J gene end by 6 bases; junction bases not matched to a gene: 7. CDR3 amino acids: CASSRTGGTDTQYF. Written as DNA, the CDR3 is TGTGCCAGCAGCCGAACAGGGGGTACGGATACGCAGTATTTT.

This rearrangement joins TRBV11-2 to TRBJ1-1; TRBD1 might be the D (5 bases). The CDR3 is made up of 16 amino acids. V lost 4 bases, J lost 1 base, and 16 bases lay in between. In germline, CDR1 is SGHAT, CDR2 FQNNGV. The CDR3 protein is CASSSSRGGGNTEAFF. In DNA form, the CDR3 reads TGTGCCAGCAGCTCGAGTCGGGGCGGGGGGAACACTGAAGCTTTCTTT.

This clone was seen a single time. The chain carries TRBV20-1 and TRBJ1-5; D gene uncertain. The V gene lost 5 bases and the J gene lost 4 bases, with 6 bases spanning the gap. Germline V CDR1 and CDR2: DFQATT, SNEGSKA (reference sequence). The length of the CDR3 is 11 residues. The CDR3 DNA is TGCAGTGCTGAGGATAATCAGCCCCAGCATTTT. Its translation is CSAEDNQPQHF.

The chain recombines TRBV30 with TRBJ1-4; tentative D call: TRBD1 (5 bases). There are 14 residues in the CDR3. In germline, CDR1 is GTSNPN, CDR2 SVGIG (reference sequence). V was trimmed by 2 bases and J by 5 bases, leaving 12 bases between them. The DNA for the CDR3 is TGTGCCTGGAGTCGACTGACAGCGAATGAAAAACTGTTTTTT. Its translation: CAWSRLTANEKLFF.

This clone came up once. The chain uses TRBV13 and TRBJ2-3; 7 nucleotides agree with TRBD2. The CDR3 loop spans 15 amino acids. Trimming took 4 bases from V and 3 from J; bases not matched to a gene: 7. Germline loops: CDR1 PRHDT, CDR2 FYEKMQ (reference sequence). Here the CDR3 reads CASSSGGRVTDTQYF. The DNA for the CDR3 is TGTGCCAGCAGCTCTGGGGGGAGGGTGACAGATACGCAGTATTTT. The full variable domain, with the rest looked up from reference TRBV13 and TRBJ2-3, is AAGVIQSPRHLIKEKRETATLKCYPIPRHDTVYWYQQGPGQDPQFLISFYEKMQSDKGSIPDRFSAQQFSDYHSELNMSSLELGDSALYFCASSSGGRVTDTQYFGPGTRLTVL.

This clone was picked up one time. The rearrangement uses TRBV11-3 and TRBJ1-2, with D possibly matching TRBD1 (6 bases). V gave up 5 bases and J gave up 4 bases, with 26 bases separating them. This CDR3 spans 18 amino acids. Germline lookup yields CDR1 SGHNT and CDR2 YENEEA. The CDR3 DNA follows: TGTGCCAGCAGCAAGATGGTCGACGTTGCGGGGGGCGGCTATGGCTACACCTTC. Translation: CASSKMVDVAGGGYGYTF.

V and J are TRBV7-2 and TRBJ2-2, with D unresolved. Between the trimmed V and J ends, which lost 2 bases and 1 base, there was a span of 8 bases. Germline lookup yields CDR1 SGHTA and CDR2 FQGNSA. This CDR3 spans 15 amino acids. The CDR3 is CASSLMAENTGELFF. In DNA, the CDR3 is TGTGCCAGCAGCTTAATGGCAGAGAACACCGGGGAGCTGTTTTTT.

The V gene is TRBV4-1, the J gene TRBJ2-1, with D perhaps matching TRBD1 (6 bases). Germline-derived CDR1 and CDR2 are MGHRA and YSYEKL. There are 15 residues in the CDR3. The V end lost 1 base, the J end lost 1 base, and 8 bases lay between the germline ends. The CDR3 DNA is TGCGCCAGCAGCCAAGGGACAGTTTCCTACAATGAGCAGTTCTTC. It codes for CASSQGTVSYNEQFF.

The genes are TRBV6-4 and TRBJ1-4; D is perhaps TRBD1 (6 bases). The V gene lost 2 bases and the J gene lost 8 bases, with 21 bases spanning the gap. The CDR3 runs 17 residues. Germline CDR1 is MRHNA and CDR2 is SNTAGT. This chain's CDR3 is CASSDRGGGQGKEKLFF. The DNA for the CDR3 is TGTGCCAGCAGTGACAGGGGAGGGGGGCAAGGGAAGGAAAAACTGTTTTTT.

The rearrangement links TRBV5-4 to TRBJ1-5; 8 positions match TRBD1. The CDR3 loop spans 13 amino acids. Germline-derived CDR1 and CDR2 are SGHNT and YYREEE (reference sequence). V lost 4 bases and J lost 5; bases outside the gene matches: 2. This CDR3 is CASSLDRDQPQHF. For the CDR3, the DNA is TGTGCCAGCAGCCTGGACAGGGATCAGCCCCAGCATTTT.

The chain joins TRBV9 to TRBJ2-3; 10 nucleotides line up with TRBD1. The length of the CDR3 is 16 residues. Germline-derived CDR1 and CDR2 are SGDLS and YYNGEE. V was clipped by 4 bases and J by 3 bases; unmatched bases: 8. Here the CDR3 DNA reads TGTGCCAGCAGCTTCGGGACAGGGGAATTGACAGATACGCAGTATTTT. Its translation is CASSFGTGELTDTQYF.

The rearrangement links TRBV5-3 to TRBJ2-1, with 9 bases fitting TRBD1. TRBV5-3 is identified as an open reading frame with a role that is uncertain. This CDR3 spans 15 amino acids. Trimming cost V 8 bases and J 2 bases; bases outside gene matches: 8. The CDR3 reads CASDAGTGPYNEQFF. The DNA for the CDR3 is TGTGCCAGCGATGCCGGGACAGGGCCCTACAATGAGCAGTTCTTC.

This rearrangement joins TRBV14 to TRBJ2-1, with no clear D. This CDR3 is built from 15 residues. V lost 1 base to trimming and J lost 0 bases, with 7 bases between them. Germline V CDR1 and CDR2: SGHDN, FVKESK. DNA for the CDR3: TGTGCCAGCAGCCAAGTAGGCGGCTCCTACAATGAGCAGTTCTTC. This sequence encodes CASSQVGGSYNEQFF.

This clone occurred once. V and J are TRBV7-2 and TRBJ1-6; D perhaps matches TRBD1 (6 bases). Germline V lookup: CDR1 SGHTA, CDR2 FQGNSA. Trimming removed 5 bases at V and 9 bases at J, with 17 bases between. This CDR3 comprises 15 residues. The CDR3 nucleotides are TGTGCCAGCAGCGCTCAACTGGGGGCAGCTTCACCCCTCCACTTT. Protein: CASSAQLGAASPLHF.